A selection of T cell receptor beta chains follows, all from one sample in a study of T cells after yellow fever vaccination. Each CDR3 protein is one row after TCRdb ran MiXCR on the 5' RACE reads. The table has around 72,000 distinct CDR3 sequences, about 7.2% seen once. The source material was CD8+ T cells sorted from PBMCs, sampled about 10 days after the first yellow fever vaccination. These receptors were taken from a man aged 18 to 30 who received the YFV17D yellow fever vaccine. Both conserved end residues are part of each CDR3. The D gene is left open where the match is weak. Size is omitted from some rows. Given values are once, few, many or a class for expanded clones.

J	size	D	V	CDR3	DNA
TRBJ2-1	NA	NA	TRBV11-3	CASSPGLSSSYNEQFF	TGTGCCAGCAGCCCCGGACTGTCATCCTCCTACAATGAGCAGTTCTTC
TRBJ2-3	many	NA	TRBV12-3/TRBV12-4	CASSHLLAGDTQYF	TGTGCCAGCAGTCACCTCCTAGCAGGTGATACGCAGTATTTT
TRBJ2-5	many	TRBD1	TRBV29-1	CSVEEGAEETQYF	TGCAGCGTGGAAGAGGGGGCGGAAGAGACCCAGTACTTC
TRBJ1-1	few	NA	TRBV6-2/TRBV6-3	CASSYSTVNTEAFF	TGTGCCAGCAGTTACTCGACTGTGAACACTGAAGCTTTCTTT
TRBJ1-1	many	TRBD1	TRBV20-1	CSAGRDSNMNTEAFF	TGCAGTGCTGGACGGGACAGCAACATGAACACTGAAGCTTTCTTT
TRBJ2-2	many	NA	TRBV14	CASSPRGTGELFF	TGTGCCAGCAGTCCTAGGGGAACCGGGGAGCTGTTTTTT
TRBJ2-1	NA	TRBD2	TRBV11-2	CASRHTGEGKFF	TGTGCCAGCAGGCACACGGGGGAGGGAAAGTTCTTC
TRBJ2-1	NA	NA	TRBV3-1	CASSQQGRDEQFF	TGTGCCAGCAGCCAACAGGGGAGGGATGAGCAGTTCTTC
TRBJ1-5	NA	NA	TRBV7-2	CASSARGDNQPQHF	TGTGCCAGCAGCGCCCGTGGGGACAATCAGCCCCAGCATTTT
TRBJ2-3	NA	NA	TRBV29-1	CSLLEGSTDTQYF	TGCAGCCTCTTGGAAGGTAGCACAGATACGCAGTATTTT
TRBJ2-7	NA	TRBD2	TRBV7-2	CASRHSTSGGYEQYF	TGTGCCAGCAGACATAGTACTAGCGGGGGTTACGAGCAGTACTTC
TRBJ2-5	few	TRBD1	TRBV7-9	CASSGTQGARETQYF	TGTGCCAGCAGCGGGACGCAGGGGGCGCGAGAGACCCAGTACTTC
TRBJ2-3	many	TRBD2	TRBV10-3	CAISDGRDFTDTQYF	TGTGCCATCAGTGATGGGAGGGACTTCACAGATACGCAGTATTTT
TRBJ2-7	NA	NA	TRBV12-3/TRBV12-4	CASSLETYEQYF	TGTGCCAGCAGTTTAGAAACCTACGAGCAGTACTTC
TRBJ1-5	many	NA	TRBV5-1	CASSLDQGGQPQHF	TGCGCCAGCAGCTTGGATCAGGGAGGCCAGCCCCAGCATTTT
TRBJ2-7	many	NA	TRBV7-9	CASSLRTFAEQYF	TGTGCCAGCAGCTTGCGTACCTTCGCCGAGCAGTACTTC
TRBJ2-5	many	TRBD2	TRBV27	CASSLLAGGRETQYF	TGTGCCAGCAGTTTACTAGCGGGGGGGCGGGAGACCCAGTACTTC
TRBJ1-1	few	TRBD1	TRBV27	CASSPARRDRNTEAFF	TGTGCCAGCAGCCCCGCCCGCCGGGACAGGAACACTGAAGCTTTCTTT
TRBJ2-1	NA	NA	TRBV4-3	CASSQDPPAGAYNEQFF	TGCGCCAGCAGCCAAGATCCCCCCGCAGGGGCGTACAATGAGCAGTTCTTC
TRBJ2-3	many	TRBD1	TRBV7-9	CASSVRRDRGYTQYF	TGTGCCAGCAGCGTACGCCGGGACAGAGGGTATACGCAGTATTTT